A single sample is the source of the 23 T cell receptor beta chains below, sequenced in a study of blood T cell repertoires in COVID-19 (dated by TCRdb to about 2020). Library construction relied on the immunoSEQ multiplex PCR assay. As stored in TCRdb, this immuneACCESS dataset retains in-frame rearrangements with V and J assigned. A fraction of the clones does not appear; measured against another copy, unresolved V genes explain less than half of the discrepancy, and the remainder lacks a known reason. This sample has about 150,000 clones in its table, and 91% of those were observed once. The ten largest clones take up roughly 0.51% of the sample. Sequencing was carried out using peripheral blood. These receptors were taken from a middle-aged man with acute or convalescent COVID-19.

The J gene is TRBJ2-1, the V gene TRBV9, with D maybe TRBD2 (6 bases). This CDR3 has 16 amino acids. V was cut by 3 bases and J by 7 bases, with 20 bases left in between. Per germline, CDR1 SGDLS and CDR2 YYNGEE. The CDR3 spells CASSEGGKASWNEQFF. In nucleotides, the CDR3 is TGTGCCAGCAGCGAGGGAGGCAAAGCCTCTTGGAATGAGCAGTTCTTC.

This clone was seen a single time. This chain links TRBV10-2 with TRBJ1-3; D not certain. Germline CDR1 is WSHSY and CDR2 is SAAADI. The CDR3 has 13 amino acids. The germline V and J ends were trimmed by 8 bases and 0 bases, with 8 bases remaining between them. The CDR3 reads CASSLSSGNTIYF. The DNA for the CDR3 is TGCGCCAGCTCCCTCTCCTCTGGAAACACCATATATTTT.

As concerns this clone: Compared with germline, one end of the junction differs, possibly owing to a read error. This rearrangement joins TRBV25-1 to TRBJ2-1; 11 bases fit TRBD2. CDR3 length: 15 residues. CDR1 and CDR2 (germline): MGHDK, SYGVNS. CDR3 in amino acids: CASRSTSGSYHEQFF. CDR3 DNA: TGTGCCAGCAGGAGTACTAGCGGGAGCTACCATGAGCAGTTCTTC.

In this sample, this clone turned up a few times. This chain joins TRBV27 and TRBJ1-5; unclear D gene. Germline lookup yields CDR1 MNHEY and CDR2 SMNVEV (reference sequence). CDR3 length equals 13 residues. V shed 6 bases and J shed 6 bases, with 12 bases lying between them. For the CDR3, the DNA is TGTGCCAGCAGAAAATGGGAGGGTCAGCCCCAGCATTTT. Amino acid sequence: CASRKWEGQPQHF.

This clone was observed once. V usage is TRBV11-3 and J usage is TRBJ2-1, with D possibly being TRBD2 (5 bases). V gave up 3 bases and J gave up 2 bases, with 5 bases separating them. The CDR3 covers 13 residues. Germline-derived CDR1 and CDR2 are SGHNT and YENEEA. The CDR3 DNA reads TGTGCCAGCAGCTTCGGGACCTACAATGAGCAGTTCTTC. Its protein product is CASSFGTYNEQFF. The full variable domain, its missing parts supplied by reference TRBV11-3 and TRBJ2-1, is EAGVVQSPRYKIIEKKQPVAFWCNPISGHNTLYWYLQNLGQGPELLIRYENEEAVDDSQLPKDRFSAERLKGVDSTLKIQPAELGDSAVYLCASSFGTYNEQFFGPGTRLTVL.

The sample holds one count of this clone. The chain combines TRBV19 with TRBJ1-2, with 7 bases aligning to TRBD1. Germline assignment: CDR1 LNHDA and CDR2 SQIVND (reference sequence). The CDR3 consists of 17 residues. The V segment lost 0 bases and the J segment 8 bases; nucleotides outside the gene matches: 15. The CDR3 protein is CASSIDAPGTDRAGYTF. CDR3 coding DNA: TGTGCCAGTAGTATAGACGCCCCCGGGACAGACAGAGCCGGCTACACCTTC.

The chain combines TRBV28 with TRBJ1-6; D ambiguous. The CDR3 loop spans 12 amino acids. Germline-derived CDR1 and CDR2 are MDHEN and SYDVKM. V lost 8 bases and J 8 bases, leaving 10 bases between the germline ends. The CDR3 protein is CASGLLDSPLHF. CDR3 DNA: TGTGCCAGCGGACTGCTTGATTCACCCCTCCACTTT.

The V and J genes are TRBV7-8 and TRBJ2-2, with TRBD1 identical over 11 bases. CDR1 is SGHVS, CDR2 FQNEAQ, per germline. V gave up 3 bases and J gave up 4 bases; unmatched junction bases: 4. This CDR3 contains 16 residues. The CDR3 coding sequence is TGTGCCAGCAGCTTCGGGACAGGGGGGGGCACCGGGGAGCTGTTTTTT. This codes for CASSFGTGGGTGELFF.

The V call is TRBV5-1, the J call TRBJ1-1; 8 bases line up with TRBD1. With 4 bases clipped from V and 1 base from J, the junction kept 3 bases outside the gene matches. The CDR3 is 14 residues long. CDR1 is SGHRS, CDR2 YFSETQ, per germline. The CDR3 region is CASSTGGWNTEAFF. CDR3 bases: TGCGCCAGCAGCACAGGGGGATGGAACACTGAAGCTTTCTTT.

The chain uses TRBV24-1 and TRBJ2-1; unclear D gene. The germline V gene encodes CDR1 KGHDR and CDR2 SFDVKD. The CDR3 has 15 amino acids. V lost 3 bases and J lost 2, with 10 bases in between. CDR3 bases: TGTGCCACCAGTGATCCCAGGATGCCCTACAATGAGCAGTTCTTC. Amino acids: CATSDPRMPYNEQFF.

The chain recombines TRBV7-9 with TRBJ1-3; no definite D call. The CDR3 loop spans 15 amino acids. Per germline, CDR1 SEHNR and CDR2 FQNEAQ (reference sequence). Trimming removed 1 base from V and 0 bases from J, with 7 bases in between. The CDR3 sequence is CASSLDSFSGNTIYF. Here the CDR3 DNA reads TGTGCCAGCAGCTTAGATTCCTTCTCTGGAAACACCATATATTTT.

In its sample, this clone was seen a few times. This chain links TRBV7-6 with TRBJ2-3; D is perhaps TRBD2 (7 bases). Germline V gene sequence: CDR1 SGHVS, CDR2 FNYEAQ. The CDR3 has 15 amino acids. Deletions cut 1 base from V and 4 bases from J, with 12 bases between. The DNA for the CDR3 is TGTGCCAGCAGCTTAGGAGGGGGGGCGGCAGATACGCAGTATTTT. It codes for CASSLGGGAADTQYF.

CDR3 bases: TGTGCCACCAGTAAAAACCCCCGACTAGCGGGAGGGCCGTCAGATACGCAGTATTTT. It specifies CATSKNPRLAGGPSDTQYF. The chain links TRBV24-1 to TRBJ2-3; TRBD2 matches 14 bases. Trimming at V came to 6 bases and at J to 4 bases, leaving 14 bases not matched to a gene. Germline V gene data show CDR1 as KGHDR and CDR2 as SFDVKD. The length of the CDR3 is 19 residues.

The J gene is TRBJ2-7, the V gene TRBV9; 12 bases are shared with TRBD2. V shed 4 bases and J 0 bases; nucleotides not matched to a gene: 5. The V gene's germline CDR1 is SGDLS and CDR2 YYNGEE. The CDR3 is made up of 16 amino acids. CDR3 sequence (DNA): TGTGCCAGCAGCAACGGACTAGCGGGGTCCTCCTACGAGCAGTACTTC. Amino acids: CASSNGLAGSSYEQYF. Filled out from reference TRBV9 and TRBJ2-7, the complete variable domain reads DSGVTQTPKHLITATGQRVTLRCSPRSGDLSVYWYQQSLDQGLQFLIQYYNGEERAKGNILERFSAQQFPDLHSELNLSSLELGDSALYFCASSNGLAGSSYEQYFGPGTRLTVT.

V and J are TRBV14 and TRBJ1-6; TRBD1 aligns across 9 bases. The CDR3 runs to 15 residues. V was clipped by 3 bases and J by 9 bases; unmatched bases: 6. Germline V gene data show CDR1 as SGHDN and CDR2 as FVKESK. This chain's CDR3 is CASSHWDREVSPLHF. The CDR3 DNA follows: TGTGCCAGCAGCCACTGGGACAGGGAGGTTTCACCCCTCCACTTT.

CDR3 sequence (DNA): TGTGCCAGCAGTTACCGGATAGACAGGGGCGAAGCTTTCTTT. Translating gives CASSYRIDRGEAFF. The chain carries TRBV6-5 and TRBJ1-1; 8 bases line up with TRBD1. CDR1 MNHEY and CDR2 SVGAGI come from the germline V gene. Unmatched junction bases numbered 7, after V lost 2 bases and J lost 8 bases. The CDR3 consists of 14 residues.

This clone was found once. V usage is TRBV27 and J usage is TRBJ1-5, with D perhaps TRBD1 (5 bases). Germline assignment: CDR1 MNHEY and CDR2 SMNVEV (reference sequence). There are 17 residues in the CDR3. V was shortened by 6 bases and J by 4 bases, with 22 bases between the two germline ends. This CDR3 reads CASRGLGGSSVNQPQHF. The CDR3 bases are TGTGCCAGCAGGGGGCTGGGGGGGTCTTCGGTGAATCAGCCCCAGCATTTT.

V and J are TRBV14 and TRBJ1-5; tentatively, D is TRBD1 (5 bases). Germline CDR1 and CDR2: SGHDN and FVKESK. The CDR3 spans 14 residues. V was trimmed by 2 bases and J by 5 bases, leaving 10 bases between them. The DNA of the CDR3 is TGTGCCAGCAGCCAAATGGGGCGCGATCAGCCCCAGCATTTT. It translates to CASSQMGRDQPQHF.

The rearrangement joins TRBV3-1 (or the pseudogene TRBV3-2) to TRBJ2-1; D is uncertain. The CDR3 is made up of 14 amino acids. The V end was cut by 4 bases, the J end by 6 bases, with 13 bases between. Germline CDR1 reads LGHDT; CDR2 reads YNNKEL (reference sequence). CDR3 loop: CASSPVSASNEQFF. CDR3 nucleotide sequence: TGTGCCAGCAGCCCGGTCTCCGCCTCCAATGAGCAGTTCTTC.

CDR3 in amino acids: CASSLAGEVIDTQYF. DNA of the CDR3: TGTGCCAGCAGCTTAGCGGGAGAGGTAATAGATACGCAGTATTTT. The genes are TRBV7-2 and TRBJ2-3; the D gene is possibly TRBD2 (5 bases). This CDR3 spans 15 amino acids. CDR1 and CDR2 (germline): SGHTA, FQGNSA. Trimming took off 0 bases at V and 5 bases at J, with 12 bases between the two ends.

This chain connects TRBV2 to TRBJ2-2; 9 bases line up with TRBD1. CDR1 and CDR2 from the germline V gene are SNHLY and FYNNEI. Trimming removed 5 bases from V and 5 bases from J; junction bases left unmatched: 6. The CDR3 length is 15 residues. CDR3 coding DNA: TGTGCCAGCAGTAAAGACAGGGGGGGAACCGGGGAGCTGTTTTTT. Residues: CASSKDRGGTGELFF.

J is TRBJ1-5 and V is TRBV7-2; the D gene is possibly TRBD1 (6 bases). Germline CDR1 SGHTA, CDR2 FQGNSA. The ends were cut back, 6 bases at V and 1 base at J, with 13 bases in the middle. This CDR3 is 15 amino acids long. CDR3 in amino acids: CASSLYTGSNQPQHF. As DNA, the CDR3 is TGTGCCAGCAGTCTATACACAGGGAGCAATCAGCCCCAGCATTTT.

V and J are TRBV6-4 and TRBJ2-7; 7 nucleotides match TRBD2. This CDR3 is 18 amino acids long. V shed 2 bases and J 0 bases; nucleotides not matched to a gene: 13. CDR1 is MRHNA and CDR2 is SNTAGT in the germline V gene. The CDR3 here is CASSDPRNTSVGSYEQYF. In DNA form, the CDR3 reads TGTGCCAGCAGTGACCCGAGGAACACTAGCGTGGGCTCCTACGAGCAGTACTTC.